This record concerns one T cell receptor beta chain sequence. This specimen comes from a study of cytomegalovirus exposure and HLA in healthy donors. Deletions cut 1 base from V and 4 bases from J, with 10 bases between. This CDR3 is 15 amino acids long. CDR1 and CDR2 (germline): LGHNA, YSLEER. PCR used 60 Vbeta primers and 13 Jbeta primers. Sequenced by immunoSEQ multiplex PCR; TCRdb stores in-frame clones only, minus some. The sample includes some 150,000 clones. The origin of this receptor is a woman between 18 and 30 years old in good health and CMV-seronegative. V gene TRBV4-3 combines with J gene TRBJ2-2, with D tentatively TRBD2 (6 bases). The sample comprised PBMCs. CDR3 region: CASSQVLGGTGELFF. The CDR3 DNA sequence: TGCGCCAGCAGCCAAGTCCTGGGGGGCACCGGGGAGCTGTTTTTT.